This T cell receptor (beta chain) appears in the sequencing data of a study of shared clonotypes between healthy human individuals (dated by TCRdb to about 2020). For the wider study: The cohort included three men and a couple of women between 18 and 49 years of age. Leukapheresis yielded between about 0.85 and 10 billion PBMCs per donor. Libraries were prepared and TCR repertoires were sequenced by different laboratories using diverse techniques, in order to increase sequencing depth and limit assay-specific biases. To estimate repertoire size and how much clonotypes are shared between individuals, the study performed deep sequencing of blood TCR repertoires from a handful of healthy adults.

The CDR3, cysteine through phenylalanine, is 16 amino acids long. Of all the DNA, just the CDR3 is kept, 48 bases in frame from base 1. The CDR1 and CDR2 encoded by the germline V gene are SGHTA and FQGTGA. For this chain, trimming is 2 bases at the V end and 4 bases at the J end, and the number of junction bases without a gene match is 4. What the work shows at the level of the full study, not this receptor alone: The small number of donors limited the genetic and exposure-history diversity represented. Sampling was restricted to blood, and TCR repertoires in tissues likely differ from the TCR repertoires found in blood. Pairwise subsampling led to the expectation that sequencing depth would affect the degree of clonotype sharing among donors.

As to this clone: Its antigen has not been determined. The input lacks base qualities; no much larger clone sits a single base away.

Using the deep immunoSEQ assay, multiplex PCR amplified TCR CDR3 regions from genomic DNA. Extracted genomic DNA from each cell subset was spread evenly across all wells of several immunoSEQ 96-well plates, with each plate serving as a replicate. For unsorted PBMC, approximately 300 ng of genomic DNA, equivalent to around 33,000 T cell genomes, went into each replicate PCR. Ten immunoSEQ deep assay plates were used to sequence unsorted PBMC genomic DNA. Purified libraries were measured with a Qubit 3.0 fluorometer, size-checked on a Bioanalyzer 2100, and measured again with the KAPA Library Quantification kit. A separate single-read 150-cycle Illumina NextSeq 550 flow cell was used to sequence each immunoSEQ 96-well plate. Per the authors' processing: Because only junctional sequences without quality scores were contained in the immunoSEQ output, filtering matching that applied to full-length reads could not be performed. Sequences were annotated with PyIR, a Python wrapper for IgBLAST v1.9, using IMGT germline references to assign V/J genes and CDR3. Reads were filtered out if the reads had weak V/J assignments (E-value above 1e-6), no CDR3, stop codons, out-of-frame junctions, or ambiguous translated residues. V3J clonotypes were defined as sequences sharing the same inferred V gene, J gene, and CDR3 amino acid sequence. The percentage overlap between two repertoires was calculated by dividing the number of shared unique clonotypes by the size of the smaller repertoire. RTK rarefaction, the Chao1 estimator, and Recon v2.1 estimates of unobserved clonotypes were used to assess repertoire richness. Held by TCRdb, this immuneACCESS table contains in-frame sequences only and omits some clones. Under half of the omission traces to an unresolved V gene where checked; the cause of the rest is unknown. That table supplies the V and J calls and clone size; D and trimming were determined from the DNA. The sample table holds about 520,000 clones, of which 65% to 85% were seen once. Clones ranked in the top ten supply 9.5% to 15% of the sample.

The donors were healthy, HIV-negative adults who had no recently reported acute infections or vaccinations. Every donor was a Caucasian adult residing in Nashville, Tennessee, USA. For unsorted samples, some 90 million PBMCs were counted and genomic DNA was extracted with the QIAamp DNA Blood Mini kit. Blood was obtained by leukapheresis, after which PBMCs were separated by Ficoll-Histopaque density gradient centrifugation and cryopreserved in liquid nitrogen vapor phase. The sequenced sample was PBMCs. Recombination joined TRBV7-3 with TRBJ2-1; 11 bases in between match TRBD2. This sequence was found in a woman aged 40 to 50 in good health. Some clones in this sample may be carry-over from other donors' samples. The CDR3 reads CASSLGGTSGYNEQFF. The bases read TGTGCCAGCAGCTTAGGGGGGACTAGCGGATACAATGAGCAGTTCTTC.